The 20 T cell receptor beta chains below come from one sample, sequenced in a study of T cell responses to AZD1222 COVID-19 vaccine (dated by TCRdb to the early 2020s). The sample's time point label is to be understood as: baseline before first vaccination. The library was prepared using the immunoSEQ multiplex PCR assay. Not all clones reach the TCRdb copy of this immuneACCESS table, which keeps in-frame sequences only. Checked studies attribute under half of the gap to unresolved V genes and leave the rest unexplained. The sample table holds about 92,000 clones, of which around 90% were seen once. The ten largest clonotypes hold 26% of the sample. Sample: peripheral blood, taken on day 0 of AZD1222 vaccination. Every receptor here comes from an adult in good health.

This clone was seen just once. The chain employs TRBV3-1 (or the pseudogene TRBV3-2) and TRBJ2-3; TRBD2 might be the D (6 bases). This CDR3 has 15 residues. Germline V gene lookup returns CDR1 LGHDT and CDR2 YNNKEL (reference sequence). V was pared by 1 base and J by 1 base, with 9 bases between. The CDR3 spells CASSQGRGRTDTQYF. CDR3 bases: TGTGCCAGCAGCCAAGGGCGGGGTCGCACAGATACGCAGTATTTT.

The V call is TRBV24-1, the J call TRBJ1-2; 10 nucleotides line up with TRBD1. After removal of 3 bases from V and 7 bases from J, the junction contained 7 bases not matched to a gene. The germline CDR1 and CDR2 sequences are KGHDR and SFDVKD. The CDR3 loop spans 15 amino acids. The CDR3 protein is CATSDDGTGASGYTF. DNA of the CDR3: TGTGCCACCAGTGATGACGGGACAGGGGCGTCTGGCTACACCTTC.

V usage is TRBV9 and J usage is TRBJ2-7; D possibly corresponds to TRBD2 (5 bases). This CDR3 has 16 residues. Germline CDR1 is SGDLS and CDR2 is YYNGEE. V lost 6 bases and J lost 5, with 24 bases in between. CDR3 nucleotide sequence: TGTGCCAGCACCTCCGGGGTGGGAGAAGGGTTAGACGAGCAGTACTTC. Translated, it gives CASTSGVGEGLDEQYF.

The CDR3 spells CASSQGVTTPNTGELFF. Written as DNA, the CDR3 is TGTGCCAGCAGCCAAGGGGTTACGACACCGAACACCGGGGAGCTGTTTTTT. The gene calls are TRBV3-1 (or the pseudogene TRBV3-2) and TRBJ2-2; D gene ambiguous. Germline CDR1 reads LGHDT; CDR2 reads YNNKEL (reference sequence). The CDR3 length is 17 residues. Trimming took off 1 base at V and 0 bases at J, with 12 bases between the two ends.

V and J are TRBV2 and TRBJ2-3; tentative D call: TRBD2 (5 bases). The CDR3 has 14 residues. Deletions cut 2 bases from V and 6 bases from J, with 12 bases between. Germline V gene lookup returns CDR1 SNHLY and CDR2 FYNNEI. The CDR3 DNA reads as TGTGCCAGCAGTGAATCTAGCTGGGCGGATACGCAGTATTTT. This translates into CASSESSWADTQYF.

The J gene is TRBJ1-5, the V gene TRBV27; possible D gene TRBD1, 6 bases. With 1 base removed from V and 7 bases from J, the gap between germline ends came to 14 bases. Germline CDR1 reads MNHEY; CDR2 reads SMNVEV (reference sequence). This CDR3 has 15 amino acids. In nucleotides, the CDR3 is TGTGCCAGCAGTTTATGGGCAGGGGACGGGCAGCCCCAGCATTTT. Protein sequence: CASSLWAGDGQPQHF.

The rearrangement uses TRBV28 and TRBJ2-2, with TRBD2 as a possible D gene (6 bases). This CDR3 has 15 amino acids. Trimming left V 9 bases short and J 3 bases short, with 17 bases between. Per germline, CDR1 MDHEN and CDR2 SYDVKM. CDR3 bases: TGTGCCAGTAGTGGGCGGGACTCTTACACCGGGGAGCTGTTTTTT. Residues: CASSGRDSYTGELFF.

The chain carries TRBV18 and TRBJ2-7; D not certain. The CDR3 runs to 11 residues. Trimming cost V 6 bases and J 4 bases, with 7 bases left between them. Germline assignment: CDR1 KGHSH and CDR2 LQKENI. The CDR3 DNA is TGTGCCAGCTCCTCAGGATACGAGCAGTACTTC. Encoded protein: CASSSGYEQYF.

The gene calls are TRBV5-4 and TRBJ1-6; 11 bases line up with TRBD1. Germline trimming cut 4 bases from V and 9 bases from J; bases unmatched to any gene: 6. Germline CDR1 and CDR2: SGHNT and YYREEE (reference sequence). The CDR3 is 15 residues long. Here the CDR3 DNA reads TGTGCCAGCAGCACCCGGGACAGGGGGACTTCACCCCTCCACTTT. Amino acids: CASSTRDRGTSPLHF.

This chain links TRBV9 with TRBJ2-6, with D unclear. The length of the CDR3 is 16 residues. With 2 bases removed from V and 0 bases from J, the gap between germline ends came to 9 bases. Per the germline V gene, CDR1 is SGDLS and CDR2 is YYNGEE. CDR3 residues: CASSVGRSSGANVLTF. CDR3 bases: TGTGCCAGCAGCGTCGGACGGAGCTCTGGGGCCAACGTCCTGACTTTC.

The chain carries TRBV18 and TRBJ2-2, with D uncertain. The germline V gene has CDR1 KGHSH and CDR2 LQKENI. The CDR3 has 15 residues. With 0 bases removed from V and 5 bases from J, the gap between germline ends came to 10 bases. CDR3 in DNA: TGTGCCAGCTCACCACCGGCATCCCGGACCGGGGAGCTGTTTTTT. Its protein product is CASSPPASRTGELFF.

V gene TRBV19 combines with J gene TRBJ1-1; D is ambiguous. The CDR3 totals 12 residues. CDR1 and CDR2 from the germline V gene are LNHDA and SQIVND (reference sequence). V was pared by 7 bases and J by 0 bases, with 6 bases between. The CDR3 protein is CASNSMNTEAFF. The CDR3 region has the DNA TGTGCCAGTAATTCGATGAACACTGAAGCTTTCTTT. The whole variable domain, remainder taken from reference TRBV19 and TRBJ1-1, is DGGITQSPKYLFRKEGQNVTLSCEQNLNHDAMYWYRQDPGQGLRLIYYSQIVNDFQKGDIAEGYSVSREKKESFPLTVTSAQKNPTAFYLCASNSMNTEAFFGQGTRLTVV.

The CDR3 is CASSIGTGFLANEQFF. The CDR3 DNA sequence: TGTGCCAGTAGTATAGGAACAGGGTTTCTAGCGAATGAGCAGTTCTTC. V usage is TRBV19 and J usage is TRBJ2-1, with D perhaps matching TRBD1 or TRBD2 (6 bases each). V was shortened by 1 base and J by 7 bases, with 17 bases between the two germline ends. The CDR3 loop spans 16 amino acids. CDR1 is LNHDA and CDR2 is SQIVND in the germline V gene (reference sequence). Full variable domain (outside the CDR3, taken from reference TRBV19 and TRBJ2-1): DGGITQSPKYLFRKEGQNVTLSCEQNLNHDAMYWYRQDPGQGLRLIYYSQIVNDFQKGDIAEGYSVSREKKESFPLTVTSAQKNPTAFYLCASSIGTGFLANEQFFGPGTRLTVL.

The chain links TRBV24-1 to TRBJ1-3; the D is unclear. Germline CDR1 is KGHDR and CDR2 is SFDVKD. The CDR3 runs to 14 residues. Deletions cut 3 bases from V and 4 bases from J, with 9 bases between. DNA of the CDR3: TGTGCCACCAGTGATCCTTCTCAGGGAAACACCATATATTTT. Amino acids: CATSDPSQGNTIYF.

The chain recombines TRBV9 with TRBJ2-3, with a tentative D call TRBD2 (6 bases). Germline CDR1 is SGDLS and CDR2 is YYNGEE. This CDR3 is 16 amino acids long. Trimming shortened V by 6 bases and J by 4 bases, and 21 bases separated the two germline ends. The CDR3 DNA is TGTGCCAGCACTTCGGGGCCTAGCGAGTACTCAGATACGCAGTATTTT. It translates to CASTSGPSEYSDTQYF.

The table lists this clone with a few counts. CDR3 bases: TGTGCCACCAGCAGAGATGGAAACACCATATATTTT. It codes for CATSRDGNTIYF. V gene TRBV15 combines with J gene TRBJ1-3; no reliable D call. Germline CDR1 is LNHNV and CDR2 is YYDKDF (reference sequence). The ends were cut back, 0 bases at V and 3 bases at J, with 0 bases in the middle. The CDR3 totals 12 residues.

V and J are TRBV15 and TRBJ2-1; 9 bases are a match to TRBD1. The V gene's germline CDR1 is LNHNV and CDR2 YYDKDF (reference sequence). V lost 5 bases to trimming and J lost 7 bases; unmatched junction nucleotides: 9. CDR3 length: 15 amino acids. The DNA for the CDR3 is TGTGCCACCAGCCCCAGGGGGACAGGGATGAATGAGCAGTTCTTC. Its protein is CATSPRGTGMNEQFF.

This rearrangement joins TRBV18 to TRBJ2-7; TRBD1 aligns across 10 bases. The CDR3 is 15 amino acids. Germline trimming cut 3 bases from V and 5 bases from J; bases unmatched to any gene: 7. Looked up from germline, CDR1 is KGHSH and CDR2 is LQKENI. The CDR3 DNA sequence: TGTGCCAGCTCACCCCAGGGACAGGGGACCCACGAGCAGTACTTC. Translated, it gives CASSPQGQGTHEQYF.

The chain combines TRBV7-2 with TRBJ2-1; D unresolved. This CDR3 has 12 amino acids. Germline CDR1 is SGHTA and CDR2 is FQGNSA. Between the trimmed V and J ends, which lost 2 bases and 10 bases, there was a span of 9 bases. In DNA form, the CDR3 reads TGTGCCAGCAGCTTACTGTTCCAGGAGCAGTTCTTC. Protein sequence: CASSLLFQEQFF. The full variable domain, with the rest looked up from reference TRBV7-2 and TRBJ2-1, is GAGVSQSPSNKVTEKGKDVELRCDPISGHTALYWYRQSLGQGLEFLIYFQGNSAPDKSGLPSDRFSAERTGGSVSTLTIQRTQQEDSAVYLCASSLLFQEQFFGPGTRLTVL.

The chain recombines TRBV9 with TRBJ2-1; tentatively, D is TRBD1 (6 bases). Germline loops: CDR1 SGDLS, CDR2 YYNGEE. Trimming stripped 5 bases from V and 6 bases from J, with 9 bases between. The CDR3 contains 12 residues. The CDR3 DNA reads as TGTGCCAGCAGGGACAGTTCCAATGAGCAGTTCTTC. Its protein is CASRDSSNEQFF.